The source of this TCR beta chain is a study of shared clonotypes between healthy human individuals. Only in-frame clones appear in the TCRdb table, and some are missing; sequencing was by immunoSEQ multiplex PCR. The repertoire has some 2.3 million clones, 90% to 95% of them found once; the top ten carry about 0.39%. As regards this clone: The antigen remains undetermined. Possible read error: a much larger clone is one base away. The same CDR3 can be traced to other DNA sequences in this sample.

The healthy adult donors were HIV-negative and reported no recent acute infections or vaccinations. Study results and limitations: The low donor count limited represented genetic and exposure-history diversity. Measured sharing among donors was expected to vary with sequencing depth.

The source is a man aged 18 to 30 in good health. Some clones in this sample may be carry-over from other donors' samples. Sequenced material: naive CD4+ T cells from PBMCs. Subset here: CD45RA+ positively selected.

CDR3 amino acids: CASSLTGNTEAFF. The CDR3 nucleotides read TGTGCCAGCAGTTTGACAGGGAACACTGAAGCTTTCTTT. This chain uses TRBV6-5 with TRBJ1-1; D perhaps matches TRBD1 (6 bases). The germline gives CDR1 MNHEY, CDR2 SVGAGI. V was trimmed by 4 bases and J by 1 base, leaving 7 bases between them. The CDR3 is made up of 13 amino acids.